These 27 T cell receptor beta chains originate from one sample sequenced in a study of blood T cell repertoires in COVID-19. The method was immunoSEQ multiplex PCR; TCRdb's version includes in-frame clones alone and lacks a portion of them. Here the sample spans approximately 340,000 clones, 90% to 95% being singletons. Source material: PBMCs or T cells enriched from blood (not recorded which). Source of these receptors: a woman between 40 and 55 years old who had been exposed to COVID-19.

The chain couples TRBV7-9 to TRBJ1-1; possibly TRBD1 for D (6 bases). Germline lookup yields CDR1 SEHNR and CDR2 FQNEAQ (reference sequence). The CDR3 runs 17 residues. Trimming pared 5 bases from V and 6 bases from J, leaving 25 bases between. The CDR3 loop is CASSLHRAGRVISEAFF. The CDR3 DNA reads TGTGCCAGCAGCCTACACAGGGCCGGGAGGGTAATCTCTGAAGCTTTCTTT.

The V and J genes are TRBV7-2 and TRBJ1-5, with 7 bases fitting TRBD1. The CDR3 length is 15 residues. V was pared by 5 bases and J by 2 bases, with 6 bases of the junction left unmatched. CDR1 is SGHTA and CDR2 is FQGNSA in the germline V gene. The chain's CDR3 is CASSQWTGGNQPQHF. The CDR3 nucleotides read TGTGCCAGCAGCCAGTGGACAGGCGGCAATCAGCCCCAGCATTTT.

CDR3 DNA sequence: TGTGCCAGCAGTTACGGCCTCACCGGGGAGCTGTTTTTT. Its translation is CASSYGLTGELFF. V gene TRBV6-5 combines with J gene TRBJ2-2; no firm D call. V was clipped by 2 bases and J by 4 bases, with 5 bases between them. The length of the CDR3 is 13 residues. The germline V gene has CDR1 MNHEY and CDR2 SVGAGI.

This chain connects TRBV18 to TRBJ2-1; tentatively, D is TRBD1 (5 bases). Trimming took off 1 base at V and 8 bases at J, with 9 bases between the two ends. CDR3 length: 13 amino acids. From germline, CDR1 is KGHSH and CDR2 LQKENI. CDR3 residues: CASSPQIGDEQFF. DNA of the CDR3: TGTGCCAGCTCACCACAGATAGGGGATGAGCAGTTCTTC.

This clone has just one count. The chain carries TRBV18 and TRBJ1-1; no firm D call. Trimming cost V 2 bases and J 8 bases, with 6 bases left between them. The CDR3 spans 11 residues. CDR1 and CDR2 from the germline V gene are KGHSH and LQKENI. The CDR3 coding sequence is TGTGCCAGCTCACCAGGGCAAGAAGCTTTCTTT. This translates into CASSPGQEAFF.

The V call is TRBV10-2, the J call TRBJ1-1, with D tentatively TRBD1 (6 bases). CDR3 length: 12 residues. Per germline, CDR1 WSHSY and CDR2 SAAADI. The V end was cut by 4 bases, the J end by 3 bases, with 6 bases between. The CDR3 nucleotides are TGCGCCAGCAGTGCAGGGGACACTGAAGCTTTCTTT. Translating gives CASSAGDTEAFF.

This chain joins TRBV2 and TRBJ1-5; D not certain. Between the trimmed V and J ends, which lost 4 bases and 7 bases, there was a span of 17 bases. From germline, CDR1 is SNHLY and CDR2 FYNNEI. This CDR3 spans 15 amino acids. CDR3 bases: TGTGCCAGCAGTGCCGATGTCCCGGGAGAGCAGCCCCAGCATTTT. It translates to CASSADVPGEQPQHF.

The chain couples TRBV19 to TRBJ2-2; 11 positions agree with TRBD1. Trimming at V came to 1 base and at J to 3 bases, leaving 10 bases not matched to a gene. CDR3 length: 19 residues. Germline CDR1 and CDR2: LNHDA and SQIVND (reference sequence). CDR3 loop: CASSIGTGGAIMDTGELFF. CDR3 DNA: TGTGCCAGTAGTATAGGGACAGGGGGCGCGATAATGGACACCGGGGAGCTGTTTTTT. Based on the CDR3 plus reference TRBV19 and TRBJ2-2, the full variable domain is DGGITQSPKYLFRKEGQNVTLSCEQNLNHDAMYWYRQDPGQGLRLIYYSQIVNDFQKGDIAEGYSVSREKKESFPLTVTSAQKNPTAFYLCASSIGTGGAIMDTGELFFGEGSRLTVL.

On this clone itself: Other DNA variants within this sample encode the same CDR3. The chain's CDR3 is CASSLAGGLNTEAFF. Written as DNA, the CDR3 is TGCGCCAGCAGCTTGGCGGGAGGGCTGAACACTGAAGCTTTCTTT. The chain combines TRBV5-1 with TRBJ1-1; D not resolved. Trimming pared 0 bases from V and 0 bases from J, leaving 9 bases between. Germline-derived CDR1 and CDR2 are SGHRS and YFSETQ. The CDR3 has 15 amino acids.

CDR3 in amino acids: CASSEVTPGTGGTNYGYTF. CDR3 sequence (DNA): TGTGCCAGCAGTGAAGTCACCCCCGGGACAGGGGGCACGAACTATGGCTACACCTTC. J is TRBJ1-2 and V is TRBV2; 12 bases are shared with TRBD1. V gave up 1 base and J gave up 2 bases; unmatched junction bases: 11. Germline CDR1 SNHLY, CDR2 FYNNEI. This CDR3 spans 19 amino acids.

V usage is TRBV11-3 and J usage is TRBJ1-1; D is possibly TRBD1 (5 bases). This CDR3 comprises 13 residues. Trimming cost V 5 bases and J 3 bases, with 10 bases left between them. Germline lookup yields CDR1 SGHNT and CDR2 YENEEA. This chain's CDR3 is CASSARQYTEAFF. Written as DNA, the CDR3 is TGTGCCAGCAGCGCCCGACAGTACACTGAAGCTTTCTTT.

This sequence joins TRBV27 and TRBJ2-7; D is possibly TRBD2 (5 bases). V was cut by 0 bases and J by 4 bases, with 16 bases left in between. The CDR3 is 16 amino acids. Germline loops: CDR1 MNHEY, CDR2 SMNVEV (reference sequence). Here the CDR3 reads CASSLSLTSMTYEQYF. CDR3 bases: TGTGCCAGCAGTTTATCGCTCACTAGTATGACTTACGAGCAGTACTTC.

The chain is built from TRBV20-1 and TRBJ1-1; 7 bases match TRBD1. The germline CDR1 and CDR2 sequences are DFQATT and SNEGSKA (reference sequence). J was trimmed by 7 bases and V by 4 bases; bases with no gene match: 3. This CDR3 contains 11 residues. The DNA for the CDR3 is TGCAGTGCTACCCCAGGGGGTGAAGCTTTCTTT. Residues: CSATPGGEAFF.

This chain uses TRBV6-6 with TRBJ1-4, with 8 bases that match TRBD1. The CDR3 loop spans 14 amino acids. The V segment lost 6 bases and the J segment 7 bases; nucleotides outside the gene matches: 7. Germline V CDR1 and CDR2: MNHNY, SVGAGI (reference sequence). The DNA of the CDR3 is TGTGCCAGCAGCCGGACAGGGATCGGTGAAAAACTGTTTTTT. This encodes CASSRTGIGEKLFF.

V and J are TRBV13 and TRBJ1-2, with TRBD1 matching over 7 bases. The V gene's germline CDR1 is PRHDT and CDR2 FYEKMQ (reference sequence). The CDR3 has 14 amino acids. With V trimmed by 5 bases and J by 5 bases, 8 bases remained unmatched. CDR3 coding DNA: TGTGCCAGCAGCCCCCGTCGGGACAGTTATGGCTACACCTTC. Its protein product is CASSPRRDSYGYTF. Combining the CDR3 with reference TRBV13 and TRBJ1-2 gives the whole variable domain AAGVIQSPRHLIKEKRETATLKCYPIPRHDTVYWYQQGPGQDPQFLISFYEKMQSDKGSIPDRFSAQQFSDYHSELNMSSLELGDSALYFCASSPRRDSYGYTFGSGTRLTVV.

This sequence joins TRBV7-3 and TRBJ2-2, with 9 bases fitting TRBD1. Trimming took 5 bases from V and 1 from J; bases not matched to a gene: 8. Germline V gene data show CDR1 as SGHTA and CDR2 as FQGTGA. CDR3 length equals 17 residues. CDR3: CASSERRGQGNTGELFF. CDR3 DNA: TGTGCCAGCAGCGAAAGAAGGGGACAGGGGAACACCGGGGAGCTGTTTTTT.

The chain couples TRBV19 to TRBJ2-5; 8 bases are shared with TRBD1. The CDR3 contains 13 residues. The germline CDR1 and CDR2 sequences are LNHDA and SQIVND (reference sequence). V shed 10 bases, J shed 5 bases, and the junction held 9 bases outside the gene matches. The CDR3, as DNA: TGTGCCACTAGAGACAGGGGATTTGAGACCCAGTACTTC. It yields the protein CATRDRGFETQYF.

In nucleotides, the CDR3 is TGTGCCAGCAGCTTGGGGGGCGGGGATGAGCAGTTCTTC. Encoded protein: CASSLGGGDEQFF. V gene TRBV5-4 combines with J gene TRBJ2-1; D possibly corresponds to TRBD2 (6 bases). V was clipped by 0 bases and J by 8 bases, with 9 bases between them. The germline V gene has CDR1 SGHNT and CDR2 YYREEE (reference sequence). The CDR3 is 13 amino acids.

The V call is TRBV15, the J call TRBJ2-7, with D possibly being TRBD2 (5 bases). Germline CDR1 LNHNV, CDR2 YYDKDF (reference sequence). V was cut by 0 bases and J by 3 bases, with 12 bases left in between. This CDR3 is built from 15 residues. CDR3 sequence: CATSRDGSGLYEQYF. In DNA, the CDR3 is TGTGCCACCAGCAGAGATGGAAGCGGACTCTACGAGCAGTACTTC.

The count of this clone is one. The CDR3 DNA reads TGTGCCAGCAGCCCAACAGGGGGGATTAATGAAAAACTGTTTTTT. Protein: CASSPTGGINEKLFF. This chain joins TRBV9 and TRBJ1-4, with 8 bases that match TRBD1. The germline gives CDR1 SGDLS, CDR2 YYNGEE. The CDR3 runs to 15 residues. V gave up 4 bases and J gave up 4 bases; unmatched junction bases: 6. Complete variable domain (other parts from reference TRBV9 and TRBJ1-4): DSGVTQTPKHLITATGQRVTLRCSPRSGDLSVYWYQQSLDQGLQFLIQYYNGEERAKGNILERFSAQQFPDLHSELNLSSLELGDSALYFCASSPTGGINEKLFFGSGTQLSVL.

This chain connects TRBV18 to TRBJ2-2; possible D gene TRBD2, 5 bases. This CDR3 has 13 residues. With 5 bases removed from V and 5 bases from J, the gap between germline ends came to 9 bases. The V gene's germline CDR1 is KGHSH and CDR2 LQKENI. As DNA, the CDR3 is TGTGCCAGCTCAGAGACGGGGACCGGGGAGCTGTTTTTT. As protein: CASSETGTGELFF. Full variable domain (missing parts from reference TRBV18 and TRBJ2-2): NAGVMQNPRHLVRRRGQEARLRCSPMKGHSHVYWYRQLPEEGLKFMVYLQKENIIDESGMPKERFSAEFPKEGPSILRIQQVVRGDSAAYFCASSETGTGELFFGEGSRLTVL.

This chain joins TRBV19 and TRBJ1-2; D may be TRBD1 (5 bases). This CDR3 has 13 residues. Germline V CDR1 and CDR2: LNHDA, SQIVND (reference sequence). Trimming took 2 bases from V and 3 from J, leaving 7 bases between them. This CDR3 reads CASSIRQHYGYTF. As DNA, the CDR3 is TGTGCCAGTAGTATACGACAGCACTATGGCTACACCTTC.

This chain links TRBV10-3 with TRBJ1-1; perhaps TRBD1 as D (6 bases). The CDR3 is made up of 16 amino acids. Germline-derived CDR1 and CDR2 are ENHRY and SYGVKD. The V end was cut by 2 bases, the J end by 4 bases, with 17 bases between. CDR3 amino acids: CAISERGEGVGTEAFF. In DNA form, the CDR3 reads TGTGCCATCAGTGAGAGGGGCGAGGGGGTGGGCACTGAAGCTTTCTTT.

This clone has only a few counts. V gene TRBV2 combines with J gene TRBJ2-5, with D maybe TRBD2 (5 bases). CDR1 is SNHLY, CDR2 FYNNEI, per germline. Trimming removed 6 bases at V and 6 bases at J, with 14 bases between. The CDR3 runs 13 residues. CDR3 sequence reads: CASSLGDLKTQYF. CDR3 sequence (DNA): TGTGCCAGCAGCTTGGGAGACCTTAAGACCCAGTACTTC.

The chain carries TRBV3-1 (or the pseudogene TRBV3-2) and TRBJ1-2, with D tentatively TRBD1 (6 bases). The germline V and J ends were trimmed by 2 bases and 8 bases, with 18 bases remaining between them. CDR1 is LGHDT and CDR2 is YNNKEL in the germline V gene (reference sequence). The CDR3 length is 15 residues. The CDR3 DNA follows: TGTGCCAGCAGCCAACTCTTGCTACAGGGAAACGGCTACACCTTC. Translated, it gives CASSQLLLQGNGYTF.

This clone is a singleton in its sample. The V call is TRBV4-1, the J call TRBJ1-5, with 9 bases identical to TRBD1. Germline V CDR1 and CDR2: MGHRA, YSYEKL. V lost 2 bases to trimming and J lost 1 base; unmatched junction nucleotides: 0. This CDR3 comprises 15 residues. The chain's CDR3 is CASSQTGGSNQPQHF. CDR3 bases: TGCGCCAGCAGCCAAACAGGGGGCAGCAATCAGCCCCAGCATTTT.

The rearrangement joins TRBV5-1 to TRBJ1-2; a weak D match, TRBD1 (5 bases). Between the trimmed V and J ends, which lost 5 bases and 7 bases, there was a span of 27 bases. The CDR3 runs 17 residues. Germline-derived CDR1 and CDR2 are SGHRS and YFSETQ. The CDR3 spells CASRLVVGAGSFSGYTF. DNA of the CDR3: TGCGCCAGCAGGCTTGTAGTGGGCGCAGGGTCATTCTCTGGCTACACCTTC.